This TCR beta chain emerged from a study of tumor and adjacent non-tumor tissue in lung cancer. Overall study context: Some 4.2 million productive TCRbeta reads were obtained per sample on average. Study-wide points: Normal lung showed higher cumulative top 100 clone frequency than tumor.

CDR1 is DFQATT and CDR2 is SNEGSKA in the germline V gene (reference sequence). This CDR3 comprises 17 residues. The template was RNA from unsorted bulk tissue. Newly diagnosed lung cancer patients had thoracic surgery in China, August–late 2014, without prior chemotherapy. This clonotype was observed a single time. Its antigen is still unknown. Since the CDR3 does not end with the conserved phenylalanine or tryptophan, this likely comes from a read error. TCRbeta libraries were built with three rounds of nested PCR, modified from ARM-PCR. Each CDR3 protein is one row after TCRdb ran MiXCR on the multiplex PCR reads. The table includes roughly 70,000 distinct CDR3 sequences, less than 80% detected once.

The material sequenced was lung tumor tissue. The sequence derives from a man aged 55 to 70 with non-small cell lung cancer. The rearrangement links TRBV20-1 to TRBJ2-3; 7 nucleotides match TRBD2. The DNA for the CDR3 is TGCAGTGTTAGAGATTGGGTTGGCGGGAGCGCGACAGATACGCAGTATTTA. Amino acid sequence: CSVRDWVGGSATDTQYL.